Listed below are T cell receptor beta chains from one sample, sequenced in a study of regulatory T cells in long-lasting Graves disease. Each CDR3 protein gets one entry after TCRdb re-called the multiplex PCR reads with MiXCR. The sample lists 650,000 to 700,000 distinct CDR3 sequences; about 32% were seen once. The sequencing here drew on peripheral blood mononuclear cells (PBMCs), taken when the disease was refractory, from a patient treated with antithyroid drugs. These receptors all stem from a female donor with Graves disease. Each CDR3 is given with its conserved first and last residue. Fields, in order: J gene, clone size, V gene, D gene, CDR3 protein, CDR3 DNA. D genes are given only for firm matches. Rows give clone size only sometimes, using once, few, many, or a class for an expanded clone.

TRBJ2-7	many	TRBV12-3/TRBV12-4	TRBD2	CASTMSGRAREQYF	TGTGCCAGCACCATGAGCGGGAGGGCCAGGGAGCAGTACTTC
TRBJ2-7	-	TRBV6-1	-	CASSSRTIRPYEQYF	TGTGCCAGCAGCTCCAGGACTATTAGACCCTACGAGCAGTACTTC
TRBJ2-7	-	TRBV4-1	-	CASSQESLRYPIQYF	TGCGCCAGCAGCCAAGAATCTTTGCGCTACCCTATCCAGTACTTC
TRBJ1-2	many	TRBV28	-	CASLQGGYNYGYTF	TGTGCCAGCCTACAAGGAGGATATAACTATGGCTACACCTTC
TRBJ1-1	many	TRBV11-2	-	CASRGGGGRAFF	TGTGCCAGCAGGGGTGGGGGGGGCAGAGCTTTCTTT
TRBJ2-5	many	TRBV27	-	CASSLGGIQETQYF	TGTGCCAGCAGTTTAGGGGGGATTCAAGAGACCCAGTACTTC
TRBJ1-1	few	TRBV10-3	-	CAIRAAGTEAFF	TGTGCCATCAGGGCCGCGGGGACTGAAGCTTTCTTT
TRBJ2-5	-	TRBV29-1	-	CSVAPAETQYF	TGCAGCGTTGCTCCAGCGGAGACCCAGTACTTC
TRBJ2-2	-	TRBV14	-	CASSQDGRGELFF	TGTGCCAGCAGCCAAGATGGCCGCGGGGAGCTGTTTTTT
TRBJ1-4	many	TRBV6-1	TRBD1	CASSRQGGEKLFF	TGTGCCAGCAGCCGACAGGGAGGTGAAAAACTGTTTTTT
TRBJ2-1	-	TRBV27	-	CASSLSGGGEQFF	TGTGCCAGCAGTTTATCTGGGGGCGGTGAGCAGTTCTTC
TRBJ2-2	-	TRBV10-3	-	CAISYGSGELFF	TGTGCCATCTCGTATGGGTCCGGGGAGCTGTTTTTT
TRBJ1-2	many	TRBV28	-	CASSLPENYGYTF	TGTGCCAGCAGTTTGCCAGAAAACTATGGCTACACCTTC
TRBJ1-1	-	TRBV3-1	-	CASSPPGRTNTEAFF	TGTGCCAGCAGCCCCCCGGGACGGACGAACACTGAAGCTTTCTTT
TRBJ2-1	few	TRBV2	-	CASSIRDPPGNEQFF	TGTGCCAGCTCGATCCGGGACCCCCCAGGAAATGAGCAGTTCTTC
TRBJ2-5	few	TRBV29-1	TRBD1	CSVEDQDRQETQYF	TGCAGCGTTGAAGATCAGGACAGGCAAGAGACCCAGTACTTC
TRBJ1-2	few	TRBV29-1	-	CSAGAQGRIGYTF	TGCAGCGCTGGGGCCCAGGGGCGGATTGGCTACACCTTC
TRBJ2-3	-	TRBV18	TRBD2	CASSPLAGGITDTQYF	TGTGCCAGCTCACCACTGGCGGGAGGGATCACAGATACGCAGTATTTT
TRBJ1-2	-	TRBV27	-	CASSLYSGTTYGYTF	TGTGCCAGCAGTTTATACTCCGGGACTACCTATGGCTACACCTTC
TRBJ1-2	many	TRBV30	TRBD1	CAWRAGGSGYTF	TGTGCCTGGAGGGCAGGGGGAAGTGGCTACACCTTC
TRBJ2-7	few	TRBV13	TRBD2	CASSPWGRGGSSYEQYF	TGTGCCAGCAGCCCTTGGGGTAGGGGCGGGAGCTCCTACGAGCAGTACTTC
TRBJ1-4	few	TRBV28	-	CASSFWGRGANEKLFF	TGTGCCAGCAGTTTTTGGGGGCGTGGGGCTAATGAAAAACTGTTTTTT
TRBJ1-5	few	TRBV20-1	-	CSASSGTFSNQPQHF	TGCAGTGCTAGTTCCGGGACATTTAGCAATCAGCCCCAGCATTTT
TRBJ2-1	-	TRBV12-3/TRBV12-4	-	CASSGLDNSYNEQFF	TGTGCCAGCAGTGGGTTGGACAACTCCTACAATGAGCAGTTCTTC
TRBJ1-5	many	TRBV27	TRBD1	CASRQGQSNQPQHF	TGTGCCAGCAGACAGGGACAGTCCAATCAGCCCCAGCATTTT
TRBJ1-2	-	TRBV30	-	CAWKGQEYGYTF	TGTGCCTGGAAGGGGCAGGAGTATGGCTACACCTTC
TRBJ1-2	-	TRBV9	-	CASSIGTNSYGYTF	TGTGCCAGCAGCATAGGAACAAATAGCTATGGCTACACCTTC
TRBJ2-7	-	TRBV12-3/TRBV12-4	-	CASSRLGRSYEQYF	TGTGCCAGCAGCCGGCTGGGGCGCTCCTACGAGCAGTACTTC
TRBJ2-7	few	TRBV5-1	-	CASSSQNRYEQYF	TGCGCCAGCAGCTCTCAGAACAGGTACGAGCAGTACTTC
TRBJ2-5	few	TRBV11-2	-	CASSPGPLVVQETQYF	TGTGCCAGCAGCCCCGGACCGTTAGTGGTCCAAGAGACCCAGTACTTC
TRBJ1-2	-	TRBV6-6	-	CASSYSRGADGYTF	TGTGCCAGCAGTTACTCGAGAGGGGCGGATGGCTACACCTTC
TRBJ1-1	-	TRBV7-2	TRBD1	CASSLTGGALEAFF	TGTGCCAGCAGCTTAACAGGGGGTGCCCTTGAAGCTTTCTTT
TRBJ2-7	-	TRBV11-2	TRBD2	CASSLGGSLSSYEQYF	TGCGCCAGCAGCTTGGGCGGGAGCCTTTCCTCCTACGAGCAGTACTTC
TRBJ1-1	-	TRBV30	-	CAWTRGGHTEAFF	TGTGCCTGGACTCGCGGGGGTCACACTGAAGCTTTCTTT
TRBJ1-2	few	TRBV5-4	-	CASSRSTANYGYTF	TGTGCCAGCAGCCGTTCGACAGCTAACTATGGCTACACCTTC
TRBJ2-4	-	TRBV7-9	-	CASSLAEGAKNIQYF	TGTGCCAGCAGCTTAGCGGAAGGGGCCAAAAACATTCAGTACTTC
TRBJ1-1	few	TRBV7-3	TRBD1	CASSLGGGGVEAFF	TGTGCCAGCAGCTTAGGCGGAGGGGGCGTTGAAGCTTTCTTT
TRBJ1-5	-	TRBV5-5	-	CASNKAGTTSQPQHF	TGTGCCAGTAATAAAGCGGGGACCACCTCTCAGCCCCAGCATTTT
TRBJ2-3	-	TRBV9	-	CASSPNERLSTDTQYF	TGTGCCAGCAGCCCGAATGAGCGGCTAAGCACAGATACGCAGTATTTT
TRBJ2-5	few	TRBV29-1	-	CSVEPGVQETQYF	TGCAGCGTTGAACCAGGGGTCCAAGAGACCCAGTACTTC
TRBJ1-2	-	TRBV29-1	TRBD1	CSSSGGAGYGYTF	TGCAGCTCGTCAGGGGGCGCGGGATATGGCTACACCTTC
TRBJ1-3	-	TRBV28	TRBD1	CASRYTGVSGNTIYF	TGTGCCAGCAGGTATACAGGGGTCTCTGGAAACACCATATATTTT
TRBJ2-4	few	TRBV11-2	-	CASIPIFVTAGAKNIQYF	TGTGCCAGCATCCCCATTTTCGTGACAGCGGGAGCCAAAAACATTCAGTACTTC
TRBJ1-2	many	TRBV28	-	CASSPGLLYGYTF	TGTGCCAGCAGCCCGGGACTGCTCTATGGCTACACCTTC
TRBJ1-2	-	TRBV7-8	TRBD1	CASSLAVTGQGNYGYTF	TGTGCCAGCAGCTTAGCGGTTACGGGACAGGGGAACTATGGCTACACCTTC
TRBJ2-7	many	TRBV2	-	CASRPGFPYEQYF	TGTGCCAGCAGACCCGGGTTCCCCTACGAGCAGTACTTC
TRBJ1-6	-	TRBV5-1	-	CASNKGVDSPLHF	TGCGCCAGCAACAAGGGGGTAGATTCACCCCTCCACTTT
TRBJ1-1	-	TRBV12-3/TRBV12-4	-	CASTAGRGNTEAFF	TGTGCCAGCACCGCCGGGCGGGGAAACACTGAAGCTTTCTTT
TRBJ1-1	once	TRBV7-9	-	CALGGNVDAFF	TGTGCCTTAGGGGGGAACGTAGACGCTTTCTTT
TRBJ1-2	many	TRBV28	-	CASTPWGLNYGYTF	TGTGCCAGCACCCCATGGGGCCTTAACTATGGCTACACCTTC
TRBJ2-5	few	TRBV6-1	TRBD1	CASRPNYRDRAWYRETQYF	TGTGCCAGCAGACCCAATTACCGGGACAGGGCCTGGTACAGGGAGACCCAGTACTTC
TRBJ2-2	-	TRBV6-2/TRBV6-3	-	CASSFPAGELFF	TGTGCCAGCAGTTTCCCCGCCGGGGAGCTGTTTTTT
TRBJ1-1	-	TRBV29-1	-	CSVDGQMNTEAFF	TGCAGCGTTGACGGGCAGATGAACACTGAAGCTTTCTTT
TRBJ1-6	many	TRBV28	-	CASSSDPSNSPLHF	TGTGCCAGCAGTTCCGATCCGTCTAATTCACCCCTCCACTTT
TRBJ1-2	many	TRBV24-1	TRBD1	CATSDRTGGANYGYTF	TGTGCCACCAGTGACCGGACAGGGGGCGCGAACTATGGCTACACCTTC
TRBJ1-1	many	TRBV12-3/TRBV12-4	-	CASSLAGRGLLNTEAFF	TGTGCCAGCAGTTTAGCTGGGCGGGGCCTCCTTAACACTGAAGCTTTCTTT
TRBJ1-2	once	TRBV19	TRBD1	CASSIIWTGGYGYTF	TGTGCCAGTAGTATTATCTGGACAGGGGGATATGGCTACACCTTC
TRBJ2-3	-	TRBV11-2	-	CASSLIGSTDTQYF	TGTGCCAGCAGCTTAATAGGGAGCACAGATACGCAGTATTTT
TRBJ1-3	once	TRBV2	-	CASRRDRGNTIYF	TGTGCCAGCAGGAGGGACCGAGGAAACACCATATATTTT